A single sample gave rise to the 5 T cell receptor beta chains below, sequenced in a study of OX40 agonist ivuxolimab in advanced cancers. Libraries came from the immunoSEQ multiplex PCR assay. The table was pulled from immuneACCESS by TCRdb, which kept in-frame rearrangements only. Such tables lose some clones; where checked, under half of the loss comes from unresolved V genes, and the rest has no known cause. Here the sample has around 72,000 clones; around 86% occur a single time. The top ten clones comprise about 0.42% of the sample. Specimen: CD4+ or CD8+ T cells sorted from blood, collected in a trial of the OX40 agonist ivuxolimab. The receptors here all came from an adult with an advanced solid tumor such as melanoma, head and neck, liver or kidney cancer.

The chain uses TRBV19 and TRBJ1-5; D gene unclear. The CDR3 length is 14 residues. V shed 6 bases and J shed 6 bases, with 15 bases lying between them. Germline V gene lookup returns CDR1 LNHDA and CDR2 SQIVND (reference sequence). The CDR3 sequence: CASSTYLEGQPQHF. CDR3 coding DNA: TGTGCCAGTAGCACATACCTTGAAGGTCAGCCCCAGCATTTT.

This rearrangement joins TRBV6-5 to TRBJ2-2; no definite D call. CDR3 length equals 14 residues. Deletions cut 2 bases from V and 3 bases from J, with 7 bases between. The V gene's germline CDR1 is MNHEY and CDR2 SVGAGI. This CDR3 reads CASSYLRDTGELFF. CDR3 DNA sequence: TGTGCCAGCAGTTACCTACGGGACACCGGGGAGCTGTTTTTT.

The table lists this clone with a count of one. The genes are TRBV19 and TRBJ2-1; TRBD2 aligns across 12 bases. The CDR3 has 18 amino acids. Trimming cost V 6 bases and J 0 bases; bases outside gene matches: 9. Germline lookup yields CDR1 LNHDA and CDR2 SQIVND (reference sequence). The chain's CDR3 is CASSGLAGPQSSYNEQFF. As DNA, the CDR3 is TGTGCCAGTAGCGGACTAGCGGGGCCTCAAAGCTCCTACAATGAGCAGTTCTTC.

This rearrangement joins TRBV19 to TRBJ2-5; tentatively, D is TRBD1 (5 bases). Trimming took off 3 bases at V and 4 bases at J, with 12 bases between the two ends. Germline CDR1 LNHDA, CDR2 SQIVND (reference sequence). The CDR3 covers 14 residues. DNA of the CDR3: TGTGCCAGTAGTATTGCACCAGGGTCAGAGACCCAGTACTTC. This sequence encodes CASSIAPGSETQYF.

This clone was detected only once. This sequence joins TRBV7-9 and TRBJ2-5; D is possibly TRBD2 (6 bases). The ends were cut back, 0 bases at V and 1 base at J, with 9 bases in the middle. This CDR3 contains 15 residues. From germline, CDR1 is SEHNR and CDR2 FQNEAQ (reference sequence). The CDR3 bases are TGTGCCAGCAGCTTAGCCGCGGGGACCCAAGAGACCCAGTACTTC. This sequence encodes CASSLAAGTQETQYF.